A single sample is the source of the 7 T cell receptor beta chains below, sequenced in a study of patients and donors after allogeneic stem cell transplantation. TCRdb analysed the RT-PCR reads with MiXCR anew, one entry per CDR3 protein. Altogether hundreds of thousands of distinct CDR3 sequences are present, around two fifths being singletons, with the ten largest covering roughly 12%. Material for sequencing was blood, either unsorted or a sorted T cell fraction (not recorded which). Receptors were obtained from a human donor who was either an allogeneic HSCT recipient or a stem cell or donor lymphocyte infusion donor (not recorded which). It is not recorded whose cells these are; they may come from a transplant donor.

This chain connects TRBV5-1 to TRBJ2-7; perhaps TRBD1 as D (6 bases). The CDR3 runs 15 residues. Germline-derived CDR1 and CDR2 are SGHRS and YFSETQ. Trimming removed 2 bases at V and 0 bases at J, with 12 bases between. CDR3 sequence: CASSFIRDISYEQYF. Here the CDR3 DNA reads TGCGCCAGCAGCTTCATCCGGGACATCTCCTACGAGCAGTACTTC.

The rearrangement uses TRBV5-1 and TRBJ1-1; D is ambiguous. This CDR3 spans 13 amino acids. The germline CDR1 and CDR2 sequences are SGHRS and YFSETQ. Trimming shortened V by 4 bases and J by 8 bases, and 15 bases separated the two germline ends. The CDR3 protein is CASSHRSSPEAFF. In nucleotides, the CDR3 is TGCGCCAGCAGCCACCGGTCTTCTCCCGAAGCTTTCTTT.

This clonotype was seen a handful of times. This sequence joins TRBV12-3 or TRBV12-4 and TRBJ2-5; no definite D call. V was cut by 3 bases and J by 8 bases, with 10 bases left in between. This CDR3 is built from 12 residues. The CDR3 reads CASSLKVGTQYF. The CDR3 nucleotides are TGTGCCAGCAGTTTGAAAGTAGGAACCCAGTACTTC.

The sample holds a few counts of this clonotype. DNA for the CDR3: TGTGCCAGCAGCGTAGGACGGGGGGACTATGGCTACACCTTC. This translates into CASSVGRGDYGYTF. The chain employs TRBV9 and TRBJ1-2; possibly TRBD1 for D (5 bases). Germline lookup yields CDR1 SGDLS and CDR2 YYNGEE. This CDR3 is built from 14 residues. Deletions cut 0 bases from V and 3 bases from J, with 9 bases between.

This sequence joins TRBV10-3 and TRBJ2-1; D could derive from TRBD1 or TRBD2 (5 bases each). The CDR3 loop spans 16 amino acids. With 6 bases removed from V and 10 bases from J, the gap between germline ends came to 25 bases. Germline V gene sequence: CDR1 ENHRY, CDR2 SYGVKD. The CDR3 DNA is TGTGCCATCAGCTCTGCAGGGACGGATCCCTTGAGGGAGCAGTTCTTC. Amino acid sequence: CAISSAGTDPLREQFF.

This clonotype was detected only a few times. The chain has TRBV6-5 and TRBJ2-3; 7 bases map to TRBD2. Trimming took 8 bases from V and 6 from J; bases not matched to a gene: 8. This CDR3 has 13 residues. Germline V gives CDR1 MNHEY, CDR2 SVGAGI. Written as DNA, the CDR3 is TGTGCCAGCGGCCGGGGGGAACAGGATACGCAGTATTTT. This codes for CASGRGEQDTQYF.

This CDR3 is CASSRTGLPGEKLFF. In DNA, the CDR3 is TGCGCCAGCAGCCGTACGGGACTCCCCGGCGAAAAACTGTTTTTT. This chain joins TRBV4-3 and TRBJ1-4; perhaps TRBD1 as D (5 bases). The V end was cut by 4 bases, the J end by 8 bases, with 17 bases between. The CDR3 sequence is 15 residues long. In germline, CDR1 is LGHNA, CDR2 YSLEER.